A single sample gave rise to the 29 T cell receptor beta chains below, sequenced in a study of vaccination and CD4 T cells after COVID-19. For these receptors, no antigen is known. Scientists ran DNA taken from cultured CD4+ T cells through the Oncomine TCR Beta short-read assay for sequencing. TCRdb redid the calling of the PCR reads with MiXCR, one entry per CDR3 protein. The table records more than 15,000 distinct CDR3 sequences, 45% to 60% of them present only once. Time point described: late sampling 161 to 241 days after vaccination in a few convalescent patients. Sample treatment: approximately 9-day PBMC culture with coronavirus spike peptide pools or control peptides (ViraFEST assay). Sample: CD4+ T cells from blood, cultured in vitro, taken about 7 months after SARS-CoV-2 vaccination. The receptors were sampled from a human donor who had recovered from COVID-19.

The chain couples TRBV7-2 to TRBJ2-7; D not certain. The V gene lost 5 bases and the J gene lost 3 bases, with 20 bases spanning the gap. CDR1 and CDR2 from the germline V gene are SGHTA and FQGNSA. CDR3 length: 16 residues. This CDR3 reads CASSVTPPDPIYEQYF. The CDR3 DNA sequence: TGTGCCAGCAGCGTCACCCCCCCGGACCCCATCTACGAGCAGTACTTC. Variable domain in full (rest from reference TRBV7-2 and TRBJ2-7): GAGVSQSPSNKVTEKGKDVELRCDPISGHTALYWYRQSLGQGLEFLIYFQGNSAPDKSGLPSDRFSAERTGGSVSTLTIQRTQQEDSAVYLCASSVTPPDPIYEQYFGPGTRLTVT.

The rearrangement joins TRBV6-1 to TRBJ1-1; D is ambiguous. Looked up from germline, CDR1 is MNHNS and CDR2 is SASEGT. Trimming cost V 2 bases and J 1 base, with 14 bases left between them. The CDR3 totals 16 residues. This CDR3 reads CASSEPAHPANTEAFF. The CDR3 nucleotides read TGTGCCAGCAGTGAACCCGCACATCCAGCGAACACTGAAGCTTTCTTT.

This chain uses TRBV6-2 or TRBV6-3 with TRBJ2-7; 9 bases line up with TRBD2. V was clipped by 6 bases and J by 1 base; unmatched bases: 7. The CDR3 consists of 15 residues. Germline V CDR1 and CDR2: MNHEY, SVGEGT. The CDR3 sequence: CASRLLAGLSYEQYF. Here the CDR3 DNA reads TGTGCCAGCAGACTTCTAGCGGGGCTTTCCTACGAGCAGTACTTC.

This clonotype has more than one count but fewer than ten. V usage is TRBV20-1 and J usage is TRBJ2-3; D gene ambiguous. Trimming stripped 1 base from V and 0 bases from J, with 8 bases between. The CDR3 has 14 residues. Germline V gene lookup returns CDR1 DFQATT and CDR2 SNEGSKA (reference sequence). The CDR3 loop reads CSARGLLSTDTQYF. DNA of the CDR3: TGCAGTGCTAGAGGACTCCTAAGCACAGATACGCAGTATTTT.

This rearrangement joins TRBV7-2 to TRBJ2-1; no clear D. Germline assignment: CDR1 SGHTA and CDR2 FQGNSA. This CDR3 region has 13 residues. Trimming removed 1 base at V and 5 bases at J, with 6 bases between. This chain's CDR3 is CASSLGANNEQFF. Here the CDR3 DNA reads TGTGCCAGCAGCTTAGGGGCCAACAATGAGCAGTTCTTC.

The J gene is TRBJ2-5, the V gene TRBV20-1; 10 bases match TRBD2. J lost 4 bases, V lost 0 bases, and 8 bases had no gene match. The V gene's germline CDR1 is DFQATT and CDR2 SNEGSKA (reference sequence). The CDR3 length is 16 residues. The CDR3: CSARDQRSSGGETQYF. CDR3 bases: TGCAGTGCTAGAGATCAAAGGTCTAGCGGGGGAGAGACCCAGTACTTC.

The gene calls are TRBV19 and TRBJ2-7; TRBD1 aligns across 7 bases. The CDR3 has 13 residues. The germline gives CDR1 LNHDA, CDR2 SQIVND (reference sequence). Losses at the gene ends were 5 bases for V and 6 bases for J; bases not matched to a gene: 7. The DNA for the CDR3 is TGTGCCAGTAGTGCATACAGGGGCGCCGAGCAGTACTTC. Protein product: CASSAYRGAEQYF. Filled out from reference TRBV19 and TRBJ2-7, the complete variable domain reads DGGITQSPKYLFRKEGQNVTLSCEQNLNHDAMYWYRQDPGQGLRLIYYSQIVNDFQKGDIAEGYSVSREKKESFPLTVTSAQKNPTAFYLCASSAYRGAEQYFGPGTRLTVT.

The chain recombines TRBV5-4 with TRBJ1-2; D is unclear. The V end was cut by 9 bases, the J end by 8 bases, with 23 bases between. Germline V gene lookup returns CDR1 SGHNT and CDR2 YYREEE (reference sequence). CDR3 length equals 14 residues. The CDR3 sequence: CATRPDGSGGGYTF. Here the CDR3 DNA reads TGTGCCACCCGACCGGACGGTTCTGGAGGCGGCTACACCTTC.

This clonotype appeared once. The chain is built from TRBV27 and TRBJ2-7; D unresolved. The ends were cut back, 4 bases at V and 6 bases at J, with 13 bases in the middle. This CDR3 comprises 13 residues. The V gene's germline CDR1 is MNHEY and CDR2 SMNVEV (reference sequence). CDR3 loop: CASSSSPSGEQYF. The CDR3 nucleotides read TGTGCCAGCAGTTCGTCTCCCTCGGGCGAGCAGTACTTC.

This clonotype turned up a few times. At one end the junction does not follow the germline gene, possibly because of a read error. V and J are TRBV20-1 and TRBJ1-2; 9 bases line up with TRBD1. This CDR3 has 15 residues. Germline CDR1 DFQATT, CDR2 SNEGSKA (reference sequence). The CDR3 DNA reads as TGCAGTGCGAGAGGCCGGACAGGGGTAGGATATGGCTACACCTTC. Amino acid sequence: CSARGRTGVGYGYTF.

This chain connects TRBV6-6 to TRBJ2-3; 9 bases line up with TRBD1. Germline V gene sequence: CDR1 MNHNY, CDR2 SVGAGI (reference sequence). The CDR3 runs 19 residues. Trimming at V came to 6 bases and at J to 2 bases, leaving 18 bases not matched to a gene. The CDR3 spells CASSWGQGHGSVFTDTQYF. The CDR3 coding sequence is TGTGCCAGCAGCTGGGGACAGGGACATGGATCCGTGTTCACAGATACGCAGTATTTT.

The V call is TRBV11-1, the J call TRBJ2-6, with 7 bases matching TRBD1. The CDR3 length is 18 residues. Germline V lookup: CDR1 SGHAT, CDR2 FQDESV (reference sequence). J lost 0 bases, V lost 5 bases, and 10 bases had no gene match. The CDR3, as DNA: TGTGCCAGCAGCACAGGGGTTTTCGTCCCCTCTGGGGCCAACGTCCTGACTTTC. Protein sequence: CASSTGVFVPSGANVLTF.

This clonotype appeared a single time. V gene TRBV7-3 combines with J gene TRBJ1-5; D is undetermined. The CDR3 sequence is 13 residues long. V dropped 8 bases and J dropped 3 bases, with 11 bases sitting between them. Germline CDR1 reads SGHTA; CDR2 reads FQGTGA. The CDR3 loop is CASSLRPNQPQHF. The CDR3 nucleotides read TGTGCCAGCTCTCTTCGGCCCAATCAGCCCCAGCATTTT.

This clonotype has just a few counts. J is TRBJ1-2 and V is TRBV20-1; possibly TRBD1 for D (6 bases). The CDR3 has 13 residues. With 1 base removed from V and 4 bases from J, the gap between germline ends came to 10 bases. CDR1 and CDR2 from the germline V gene are DFQATT and SNEGSKA (reference sequence). For the CDR3, the DNA is TGCAGTGCTAGAGGAGGGGGGGGCTATGGCTACACCTTC. Amino acids: CSARGGGGYGYTF.

The chain carries TRBV20-1 and TRBJ1-1; no clear D gene. V gave up 6 bases and J gave up 5 bases, with 13 bases separating them. CDR1 and CDR2 (germline): DFQATT, SNEGSKA (reference sequence). This CDR3 is 12 amino acids long. The CDR3: CSATRWVTEAFF. The CDR3 nucleotides read TGCAGTGCAACTCGGTGGGTGACTGAAGCTTTCTTT.

This clonotype appeared once. V usage is TRBV6-1 and J usage is TRBJ2-7; no firm D call. Germline loops: CDR1 MNHNS, CDR2 SASEGT. V lost 6 bases, J lost 0 bases, and 15 bases lay in between. The CDR3 has 15 residues. CDR3 bases: TGTGCCAGCAGCCCCAATGGAAGACACTCCTACGAGCAGTACTTC. This sequence encodes CASSPNGRHSYEQYF.

The chain carries TRBV21-1 and TRBJ2-3; TRBD1 is the table's D call and was not checked against the DNA. TRBV21-1 is labeled a pseudogene. The CDR3 is 13 residues long. The CDR3 reads CASNPGGADTQYF. CDR3 sequence (DNA): TGTGCCAGCAATCCCGGGGGGGCAGATACGCAGTATTTT.

The rearrangement links TRBV20-1 to TRBJ2-3; the D is unclear. Trimming cost V 3 bases and J 6 bases, with 13 bases left between them. The germline V gene encodes CDR1 DFQATT and CDR2 SNEGSKA (reference sequence). This CDR3 comprises 13 residues. CDR3 DNA: TGCAGTGCTAGCTTAGTGAGTCTGGATACGCAGTATTTT. Its protein is CSASLVSLDTQYF.

The rearrangement uses TRBV5-1 and TRBJ1-5; unclear D gene. This CDR3 is built from 13 residues. The V end was cut by 3 bases, the J end by 0 bases, with 4 bases between. Per the germline V gene, CDR1 is SGHRS and CDR2 is YFSETQ. For the CDR3, the DNA is TGCGCCAGCAGCTCCGATAGCAATCAGCCCCAGCATTTT. Translation gives CASSSDSNQPQHF. The variable domain in full, completed from reference TRBV5-1 and TRBJ1-5, reads KAGVTQTPRYLIKTRGQQVTLSCSPISGHRSVSWYQQTPGQGLQFLFEYFSETQRNKGNFPGRFSGRQFSNSRSEMNVSTLELGDSALYLCASSSDSNQPQHFGDGTRLSIL.

The J gene is TRBJ2-7, the V gene TRBV6-1; D perhaps matches TRBD1 (6 bases). The CDR3 has 14 residues. Trimming pared 6 bases from V and 2 bases from J, leaving 14 bases between. Germline V gene data show CDR1 as MNHNS and CDR2 as SASEGT. The CDR3 DNA reads TGTGCCAGCAGATTTGACAGGAATACCTACGAGCAGTACTTC. Amino acid sequence: CASRFDRNTYEQYF.

By share of the sample, this clonotype is large. The chain carries TRBV15 and TRBJ2-2; D gene unclear. Per the germline V gene, CDR1 is LNHNV and CDR2 is YYDKDF (reference sequence). V was clipped by 0 bases and J by 3 bases, with 8 bases between them. The CDR3 covers 15 residues. The CDR3 protein is CATSRDLGHTGELFF. CDR3 in DNA: TGTGCCACCAGCAGAGATCTTGGACACACCGGGGAGCTGTTTTTT.

This clonotype was counted a few times. The chain uses TRBV6-1 and TRBJ1-6; a weak D match, TRBD1 (6 bases). The CDR3 contains 12 residues. Germline CDR1 is MNHNS and CDR2 is SASEGT. The V end lost 6 bases, the J end lost 9 bases, and 9 bases lay between the germline ends. In DNA, the CDR3 is TGTGCCAGCAGGAACAGGGTTTCACCCCTCCACTTT. Translating gives CASRNRVSPLHF.

This clonotype is medium-sized (0.01 to 0.1%) by share. V usage is TRBV20-1 and J usage is TRBJ2-1; 12 bases agree with TRBD2. The CDR3 runs 16 residues. The V gene end was trimmed by 2 bases and the J gene end by 0 bases; junction bases not matched to a gene: 2. Looked up from germline, CDR1 is DFQATT and CDR2 is SNEGSKA (reference sequence). The CDR3 loop is CSARRLAGVSYNEQFF. The CDR3 nucleotides are TGCAGTGCTAGACGACTAGCGGGGGTCTCCTACAATGAGCAGTTCTTC.

V gene TRBV2 combines with J gene TRBJ2-5; 7 bases agree with TRBD1. The CDR3 contains 13 residues. CDR1 and CDR2 (germline): SNHLY, FYNNEI. V shed 7 bases, J shed 2 bases, and the junction held 4 bases outside the gene matches. As DNA, the CDR3 is TGTGCCAGCATGACAGGGTGGCAAGAGACCCAGTACTTC. It codes for CASMTGWQETQYF.

The gene calls are TRBV20-1 and TRBJ1-5; the D gene is possibly TRBD1 (6 bases). Germline CDR1 reads DFQATT; CDR2 reads SNEGSKA (reference sequence). The CDR3 has 13 residues. Trimming left V 4 bases short and J 3 bases short, with 10 bases between. The DNA for the CDR3 is TGCAGTGCTAACAGGGTGAACAATCAGCCCCAGCATTTT. Its protein product is CSANRVNNQPQHF.

V usage is TRBV7-9 and J usage is TRBJ2-5; 7 nucleotides line up with TRBD2. The J call may be in error: the DNA end matches TRBJ2-7 better. Germline assignment: CDR1 SEHNR and CDR2 FQNEAQ (reference sequence). This CDR3 is 15 amino acids long. This CDR3 reads CASSLAHLGGYEQYF. The CDR3 DNA reads TGTGCCAGCAGCTTAGCCCACCTCGGGGGGTACGAGCAGTACTTC.

The chain employs TRBV6-1 and TRBJ1-5, with a weak D call TRBD1 (6 bases). Germline V gene lookup returns CDR1 MNHNS and CDR2 SASEGT. CDR3 size: 13 residues. V dropped 7 bases and J dropped 1 base, with 8 bases sitting between them. The CDR3 sequence is CASMQGSNQPQHF. The CDR3 DNA sequence: TGTGCCAGCATGCAGGGGAGCAATCAGCCCCAGCATTTT.

The chain employs TRBV10-3 and TRBJ2-7; TRBD1 or TRBD2 may be the D gene (5 bases each). This CDR3 comprises 16 residues. Trimming left V 6 bases short and J 5 bases short, with 23 bases between. CDR1 is ENHRY and CDR2 is SYGVKD in the germline V gene. The CDR3 DNA reads as TGTGCCATCAGGACGGGACGCTCGACGGAGGTCCACGAGCAGTACTTC. Amino acids: CAIRTGRSTEVHEQYF.

The chain combines TRBV7-3 with TRBJ1-1; no definite D call. CDR3 length: 12 residues. The V end was cut by 4 bases, the J end by 4 bases, with 7 bases between. The germline V gene encodes CDR1 SGHTA and CDR2 FQGTGA. In nucleotides, the CDR3 is TGTGCCAGCAGCTCAACGGGCACTGAAGCTTTCTTT. Translating gives CASSSTGTEAFF.